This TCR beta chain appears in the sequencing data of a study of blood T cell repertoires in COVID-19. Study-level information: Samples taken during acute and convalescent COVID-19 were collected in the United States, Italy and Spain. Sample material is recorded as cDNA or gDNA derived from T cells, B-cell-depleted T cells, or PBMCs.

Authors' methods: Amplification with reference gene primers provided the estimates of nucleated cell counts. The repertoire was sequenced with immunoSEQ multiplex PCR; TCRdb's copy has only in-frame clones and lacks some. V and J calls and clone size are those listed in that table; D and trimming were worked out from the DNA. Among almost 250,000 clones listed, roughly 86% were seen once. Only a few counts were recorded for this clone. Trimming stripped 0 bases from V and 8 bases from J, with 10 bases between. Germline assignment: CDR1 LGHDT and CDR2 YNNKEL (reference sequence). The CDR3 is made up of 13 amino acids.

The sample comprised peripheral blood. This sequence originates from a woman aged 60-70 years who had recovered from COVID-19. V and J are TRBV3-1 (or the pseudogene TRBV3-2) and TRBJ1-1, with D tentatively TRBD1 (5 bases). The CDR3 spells CASSQDGGGEAFF. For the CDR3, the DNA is TGTGCCAGCAGCCAAGATGGGGGAGGGGAAGCTTTCTTT.